This is a list of T cell receptor beta chains from one sample in a study of PD-1 blockade in classical Hodgkin lymphoma. Libraries were prepared by immunoSEQ multiplex PCR; TCRdb keeps only in-frame clonotypes and omits some of them. The table includes almost 100,000 clones, about nine tenths detected once. The sequences come from peripheral blood mononuclear cells (PBMCs), collected at baseline. These receptors originate from a human donor with classical Hodgkin lymphoma. CDR3s include the opening cysteine and the closing phenylalanine or tryptophan. Each record gives: D gene, V gene, clone size, J gene, CDR3 protein, CDR3 DNA. D genes are given only for firm matches. Clone size is not always given. Where it is, it says once, few, many or a class for expanded clones.

D gene: TRBD2; V gene: TRBV7-9; clone size: -; J gene: TRBJ2-1; CDR3 protein: CASSLALRGRTIEQFF; CDR3 DNA: TGTGCCAGCAGCTTAGCCCTTCGCGGGAGGACGATTGAGCAGTTCTTC
D gene: TRBD2; V gene: TRBV28; clone size: -; J gene: TRBJ2-3; CDR3 protein: CASSPSGAGSTDTQYF; CDR3 DNA: TGTGCCAGCAGTCCTAGCGGGGCCGGTTCCACAGATACGCAGTATTTT
D gene: TRBD1; V gene: TRBV6-6; clone size: -; J gene: TRBJ2-5; CDR3 protein: CASSYSGGQETQYF; CDR3 DNA: TGTGCCAGCAGTTACTCAGGGGGACAGGAGACCCAGTACTTC
D gene: -; V gene: TRBV19; clone size: -; J gene: TRBJ1-5; CDR3 protein: CASRQLNSNQPQHF; CDR3 DNA: TGTGCCAGTAGACAACTCAATAGCAATCAGCCCCAGCATTTT
D gene: TRBD1; V gene: TRBV6-6; clone size: -; J gene: TRBJ1-2; CDR3 protein: CASRDRGRANYGYTF; CDR3 DNA: TGTGCCAGCCGGGACAGGGGGCGCGCGAACTATGGCTACACCTTC
D gene: -; V gene: TRBV7-2; clone size: -; J gene: TRBJ1-3; CDR3 protein: CASSLRAVGTGNTIYF; CDR3 DNA: TGTGCCAGCAGCTTAAGGGCTGTAGGAACTGGAAACACCATATATTTT
D gene: -; V gene: TRBV4-2; clone size: -; J gene: TRBJ2-3; CDR3 protein: CASSQDPGPWVTDTQYF; CDR3 DNA: TGTGCCAGCAGCCAAGATCCTGGCCCCTGGGTCACAGATACGCAGTATTTT
D gene: TRBD1; V gene: TRBV18; clone size: -; J gene: TRBJ1-2; CDR3 protein: CASSPRLDRDIYGYTF; CDR3 DNA: TGTGCCAGCTCACCACGATTGGACAGGGACATCTATGGCTACACCTTC
D gene: TRBD1; V gene: TRBV9; clone size: -; J gene: TRBJ2-7; CDR3 protein: CASSARDRNYEQYF; CDR3 DNA: TGTGCCAGCAGCGCCCGGGACAGAAACTACGAGCAGTACTTC
D gene: -; V gene: TRBV27; clone size: -; J gene: TRBJ1-2; CDR3 protein: CASQGPNYGYTF; CDR3 DNA: TGTGCCAGCCAAGGGCCGAACTATGGCTACACCTTC
D gene: -; V gene: TRBV28; clone size: -; J gene: TRBJ2-5; CDR3 protein: CASSFRRDGETQYF; CDR3 DNA: TGTGCCAGCAGTTTCCGCCGGGACGGGGAGACCCAGTACTTC
D gene: -; V gene: TRBV28; clone size: -; J gene: TRBJ2-4; CDR3 protein: CASSSLYKNIQYF; CDR3 DNA: TGTGCCAGCAGTTCTTTATACAAAAACATTCAGTACTTC
D gene: -; V gene: TRBV6-5; clone size: once; J gene: TRBJ1-6; CDR3 protein: CASRRGGRSPLHF; CDR3 DNA: TGTGCCAGCAGAAGAGGGGGAAGGTCACCCCTCCACTTT
D gene: -; V gene: TRBV28; clone size: -; J gene: TRBJ2-7; CDR3 protein: CASSFTQGRIGEQYF; CDR3 DNA: TGTGCCAGCAGTTTCACTCAGGGAAGGATAGGCGAGCAGTACTTC
D gene: -; V gene: TRBV2; clone size: -; J gene: TRBJ2-7; CDR3 protein: CASFSYTDYEQYF; CDR3 DNA: TGTGCCAGTTTTTCTTACACCGACTACGAGCAGTACTTC
D gene: -; V gene: TRBV25-1; clone size: -; J gene: TRBJ2-3; CDR3 protein: CASSGHSTDTQYF; CDR3 DNA: TGTGCCAGCTCGGGACACAGCACAGATACGCAGTATTTT
D gene: -; V gene: TRBV30; clone size: -; J gene: TRBJ1-3; CDR3 protein: CAWSVEAPGNTIYF; CDR3 DNA: TGTGCCTGGAGTGTTGAGGCACCAGGAAACACCATATATTTT
D gene: TRBD1; V gene: TRBV7-2; clone size: -; J gene: TRBJ1-1; CDR3 protein: CASSLVGTGGTEAFF; CDR3 DNA: TGTGCCAGCAGCTTAGTAGGGACAGGGGGTACTGAAGCTTTCTTT
D gene: -; V gene: TRBV10-1; clone size: few; J gene: TRBJ1-1; CDR3 protein: CASGRGRDTEAFF; CDR3 DNA: TGCGCCAGCGGGAGGGGAAGGGACACTGAAGCTTTCTTT
D gene: -; V gene: TRBV5-1; clone size: -; J gene: TRBJ1-1; CDR3 protein: CASSLGEENTEAFF; CDR3 DNA: TGCGCCAGCAGCTTGGGGGAAGAGAACACTGAAGCTTTCTTT
D gene: -; V gene: TRBV2; clone size: few; J gene: TRBJ2-1; CDR3 protein: CASSEEESSYNEQFF; CDR3 DNA: TGTGCCAGCAGTGAAGAAGAAAGCTCCTACAATGAGCAGTTCTTC
D gene: -; V gene: TRBV28; clone size: -; J gene: TRBJ2-3; CDR3 protein: CASRAGVALRTDTQYF; CDR3 DNA: TGTGCCAGCAGGGCAGGGGTGGCCCTTCGCACAGATACGCAGTATTTT
D gene: TRBD1; V gene: TRBV5-1; clone size: -; J gene: TRBJ1-5; CDR3 protein: CASSLTGEYGQPQHF; CDR3 DNA: TGCGCCAGCAGCTTGACAGGGGAATATGGCCAGCCCCAGCATTTT
D gene: -; V gene: TRBV9; clone size: -; J gene: TRBJ2-1; CDR3 protein: CASSDGEGDNEQFF; CDR3 DNA: TGTGCCAGCAGCGACGGGGAGGGGGACAATGAGCAGTTCTTC